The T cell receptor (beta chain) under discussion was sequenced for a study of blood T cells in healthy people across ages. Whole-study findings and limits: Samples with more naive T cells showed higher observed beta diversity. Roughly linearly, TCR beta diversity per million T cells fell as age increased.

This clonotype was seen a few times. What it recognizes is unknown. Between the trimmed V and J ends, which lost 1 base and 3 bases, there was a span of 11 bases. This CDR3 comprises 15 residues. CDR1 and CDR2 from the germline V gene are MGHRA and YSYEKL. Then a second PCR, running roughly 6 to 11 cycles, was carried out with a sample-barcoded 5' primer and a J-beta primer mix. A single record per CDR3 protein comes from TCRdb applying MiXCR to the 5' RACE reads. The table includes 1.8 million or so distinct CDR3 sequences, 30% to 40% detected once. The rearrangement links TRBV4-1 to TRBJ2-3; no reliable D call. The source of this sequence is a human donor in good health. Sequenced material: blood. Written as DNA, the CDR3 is TGCGCCAGCAGCCAAGGGCCAGCTTGGACAGATACGCAGTATTTT. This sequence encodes CASSQGPAWTDTQYF.